This T cell receptor beta chain was observed in a study of cytomegalovirus exposure and HLA in healthy donors. Points on this clone: What it binds is unknown.

The CDR3 has 14 residues. The germline V and J ends were trimmed by 6 bases and 4 bases, with 12 bases remaining between them. Looked up from germline, CDR1 is MNHEY and CDR2 is SVGAGI. With 60 Vbeta and 13 Jbeta primers, the PCR was carried out. Some clones are missing from TCRdb's copy, which holds only in-frame ones; the method was immunoSEQ multiplex PCR. The sample records roughly 130,000 clones, more than 65% being singletons. General observations from the study: Looking again later, the authors saw that most CMV-associated TCR beta chains seemed HLA-restricted. Analysis was carried out at a later point, and it linked a missense DCLRE1C variant to TCR beta V- and J-gene trimming.

The material sequenced was PBMCs. This chain uses TRBV6-5 with TRBJ1-4, with D perhaps matching TRBD1 (6 bases). The clonotype was recovered from a woman between 18 and 30 years old in good health and CMV-seropositive. The CDR3 nucleotides are TGTGCCAGCAGCAACCGACAGGTTAATGAAAAACTGTTTTTT. It codes for CASSNRQVNEKLFF.